Presented here are 25 T cell receptor beta chains from one specimen sequenced in a study of blood T cell repertoires in COVID-19. The protocol was immunoSEQ multiplex PCR, while the TCRdb copy is restricted to in-frame clones and leaves out a portion. The sample includes about 130,000 clones, more than 75% seen only once; the top ten take approximately 2.3%. Sequenced sample: peripheral blood. Receptors originate from a man aged 65 to 85 with active COVID-19.

The J gene is TRBJ2-7, the V gene TRBV5-1; 11 positions agree with TRBD2. This CDR3 has 14 residues. V lost 6 bases, J lost 7 bases, and 9 bases stayed unmatched. The V gene's germline CDR1 is SGHRS and CDR2 YFSETQ. CDR3: CASTLAGVSEEQYF. The DNA of the CDR3 is TGCGCCAGCACACTAGCGGGAGTATCAGAAGAGCAGTACTTC. Using reference TRBV5-1 and TRBJ2-7 for the parts outside the CDR3, the full variable domain is KAGVTQTPRYLIKTRGQQVTLSCSPISGHRSVSWYQQTPGQGLQFLFEYFSETQRNKGNFPGRFSGRQFSNSRSEMNVSTLELGDSALYLCASTLAGVSEEQYFGPGTRLTVT.

This clone appeared once. The V and J genes are TRBV29-1 and TRBJ2-1; possible D gene TRBD2, 6 bases. Germline CDR1 is SQVTM and CDR2 is ANQGSEA. The germline V and J ends were trimmed by 3 bases and 0 bases, with 6 bases remaining between them. The CDR3 totals 13 residues. Here the CDR3 reads CSVDGSSYNEQFF. The CDR3 nucleotides are TGCAGCGTTGACGGGAGCTCCTACAATGAGCAGTTCTTC.

The chain employs TRBV3-1 (or the pseudogene TRBV3-2) and TRBJ2-1, with D tentatively TRBD2 (6 bases). Germline values: CDR1 LGHDT, CDR2 YNNKEL (reference sequence). The V and J ends lost 1 base and 0 bases respectively, with 10 bases between them. The CDR3 is made up of 16 amino acids. The CDR3 reads CASSQVSGDSYNEQFF. CDR3 nucleotide sequence: TGTGCCAGCAGCCAAGTTAGCGGCGACTCCTACAATGAGCAGTTCTTC.

In this sample, this clone turned up once. The CDR3 loop is CASSLGTQGAYEQYF. CDR3 sequence (DNA): TGTGCCAGCAGTCTCGGGACCCAGGGGGCCTACGAGCAGTACTTC. The chain carries TRBV2 and TRBJ2-7; 7 nucleotides line up with TRBD1. Germline V gives CDR1 SNHLY, CDR2 FYNNEI. With 5 bases clipped from V and 2 bases from J, the junction kept 9 bases outside the gene matches. The CDR3 covers 15 residues. Full variable domain (remainder filled in from reference TRBV2 and TRBJ2-7): EPEVTQTPSHQVTQMGQEVILRCVPISNHLYFYWYRQILGQKVEFLVSFYNNEISEKSEIFDDQFSVERPDGSNFTLKIRSTKLEDSAMYFCASSLGTQGAYEQYFGPGTRLTVT.

This sequence joins TRBV28 and TRBJ2-1; 8 nucleotides match TRBD2. The trim removed 5 bases at V and 8 bases at J, leaving 14 bases unmatched. Germline V lookup: CDR1 MDHEN, CDR2 SYDVKM. This CDR3 contains 16 residues. The CDR3 bases are TGTGCCAGCAGTGAGAGCGGGAGCCGTACTAGGGATGAGCAGTTCTTC. Encoded protein: CASSESGSRTRDEQFF.

This clone showed up just once. The rearrangement uses TRBV5-6 and TRBJ2-6, with 7 positions matching TRBD2. CDR1 and CDR2 (germline): SGHDT, YYEEEE. This CDR3 has 16 residues. With V trimmed by 4 bases and J by 1 base, 5 bases remained unmatched. The CDR3, as DNA: TGTGCCAGCAGCAACAACGGGGGGTCTGGGGCCAACGTCCTGACTTTC. It yields the protein CASSNNGGSGANVLTF.

The chain recombines TRBV6-5 with TRBJ2-1, with TRBD2 matching over 8 bases. The V gene's germline CDR1 is MNHEY and CDR2 SVGAGI. The CDR3 contains 15 residues. With V trimmed by 2 bases and J by 9 bases, 9 bases remained unmatched. CDR3 protein: CASSYPGTRISEQFF. The CDR3 coding sequence is TGTGCCAGCAGTTACCCCGGGACTAGGATCAGTGAGCAGTTCTTC.

This sequence joins TRBV7-9 and TRBJ1-2; 7 positions agree with TRBD1. The junction had 9 bases not matched to a gene; V was cut back by 5 bases and J by 6 bases. This CDR3 has 14 residues. CDR1 and CDR2 from the germline V gene are SEHNR and FQNEAQ (reference sequence). The CDR3 DNA reads as TGTGCCAGCAGCCCATCGGGAGGGGGCGATGGCTACACCTTC. Translated: CASSPSGGGDGYTF.

This chain connects TRBV2 to TRBJ1-2; 7 nucleotides line up with TRBD1. V was clipped by 7 bases and J by 6 bases; unmatched bases: 14. This CDR3 is built from 15 residues. Looked up from germline, CDR1 is SNHLY and CDR2 is FYNNEI. This CDR3 is CASIWTEGAENGYTF. Here the CDR3 DNA reads TGTGCCAGCATCTGGACGGAGGGGGCTGAAAATGGCTACACCTTC.

The chain is built from TRBV24-1 and TRBJ2-1; TRBD1 aligns across 9 bases. Germline trimming cut 5 bases from V and 6 bases from J; bases unmatched to any gene: 7. Germline assignment: CDR1 KGHDR and CDR2 SFDVKD. The CDR3 extends over 15 amino acids. DNA for the CDR3: TGTGCCACCAGTGGGACGGGACAGGGATTCAATGAGCAGTTCTTC. Translated, it gives CATSGTGQGFNEQFF.

The chain uses TRBV7-9 and TRBJ2-2, with unresolved D. Looked up from germline, CDR1 is SEHNR and CDR2 is FQNEAQ (reference sequence). The CDR3 runs 11 residues. V shed 5 bases and J shed 5 bases, with 3 bases lying between them. CDR3 DNA sequence: TGTGCCAGCAGCGTAACCGGGGAGCTGTTTTTT. Translating it yields CASSVTGELFF.

The chain uses TRBV29-1 and TRBJ2-5, with 9 bases aligning to TRBD2. After removal of 3 bases from V and 5 bases from J, the junction contained 7 bases not matched to a gene. CDR3 size: 14 residues. Looked up from germline, CDR1 is SQVTM and CDR2 is ANQGSEA. For the CDR3, the DNA is TGCAGCGTTGACTTGGCGGGAGGGGGTGAGACCCAGTACTTC. Residues: CSVDLAGGGETQYF.

The chain employs TRBV6-1 and TRBJ2-7; 7 bases match TRBD1. V trimming: 2 bases; J trimming: 3 bases; junction bases outside the gene matches: 4. Germline values: CDR1 MNHNS, CDR2 SASEGT. CDR3 length equals 14 residues. This CDR3 is CASSENRGHYEQYF. The CDR3 DNA follows: TGTGCCAGCAGTGAAAACAGGGGCCACTACGAGCAGTACTTC.

The V call is TRBV9, the J call TRBJ1-1; TRBD1 might be the D (5 bases). The CDR3 totals 13 residues. Trimming took 4 bases from V and 4 from J, leaving 11 bases between them. Looked up from germline, CDR1 is SGDLS and CDR2 is YYNGEE. The CDR3 reads CASSPGLGTEAFF. CDR3 DNA: TGTGCCAGCAGCCCAGGGTTGGGCACTGAAGCTTTCTTT.

This clone was observed a few times. V gene TRBV12-3 or TRBV12-4 combines with J gene TRBJ1-6; D call uncertain. This CDR3 spans 13 amino acids. V was trimmed by 6 bases and J by 7 bases, leaving 10 bases between them. The CDR3 region is CASSLGGNSPLHF. The DNA of the CDR3 is TGTGCCAGCAGCCTAGGAGGAAATTCACCCCTCCACTTT.

V gene TRBV30 combines with J gene TRBJ2-3; TRBD2 might be the D (5 bases). Germline V gene data show CDR1 as GTSNPN and CDR2 as SVGIG (reference sequence). Trimming took 3 bases from V and 3 from J, leaving 13 bases between them. This CDR3 has 14 amino acids. CDR3 sequence: CAWRGEGWTDTQYF. In DNA form, the CDR3 reads TGTGCCTGGAGGGGCGAGGGCTGGACAGATACGCAGTATTTT.

The chain recombines TRBV6-6 with TRBJ2-1, with 14 bases lining up with TRBD2. The length of the CDR3 is 16 residues. Trimming cost V 2 bases and J 6 bases; bases outside gene matches: 3. The germline V gene encodes CDR1 MNHNY and CDR2 SVGAGI (reference sequence). The CDR3 nucleotides are TGTGCCAGCAGTTACGGGACTAGCGGGAGTATCAATGAGCAGTTCTTC. This translates into CASSYGTSGSINEQFF.

The chain couples TRBV18 to TRBJ1-1, with 9 nucleotides matching TRBD1. J lost 4 bases, V lost 5 bases, and 8 bases had no gene match. This CDR3 contains 15 residues. CDR1 KGHSH and CDR2 LQKENI come from the germline V gene. CDR3 sequence reads: CASSTGTGMGTEAFF. In DNA form, the CDR3 reads TGTGCCAGCTCAACAGGGACAGGGATGGGCACTGAAGCTTTCTTT.

V usage is TRBV28 and J usage is TRBJ1-5; D not certain. The CDR3 covers 12 residues. CDR1 and CDR2 (germline): MDHEN, SYDVKM. V was shortened by 10 bases and J by 4 bases, with 11 bases between the two germline ends. This CDR3 reads CATRVSNQPQHF. CDR3 coding DNA: TGTGCCACACGGGTATCAAATCAGCCCCAGCATTTT.

V gene TRBV6-5 combines with J gene TRBJ2-1, with D uncertain. Trimming left V 8 bases short and J 0 bases short, with 8 bases between. CDR3 size: 13 residues. The germline V gene has CDR1 MNHEY and CDR2 SVGAGI. CDR3: CASVTSSYNEQFF. The CDR3, as DNA: TGTGCCAGCGTGACTTCCTCCTACAATGAGCAGTTCTTC.

This clone appeared once. The rearrangement links TRBV28 to TRBJ1-5; 7 positions match TRBD1. J was trimmed by 5 bases and V by 6 bases; bases with no gene match: 4. The CDR3 runs to 13 residues. Germline V lookup: CDR1 MDHEN, CDR2 SYDVKM. Here the CDR3 reads CASRRQGDQPQHF. DNA for the CDR3: TGTGCCAGCAGACGACAGGGAGATCAGCCCCAGCATTTT.

The V gene is TRBV5-1, the J gene TRBJ2-1; possibly TRBD2 for D (6 bases). The V gene's germline CDR1 is SGHRS and CDR2 YFSETQ. V was trimmed by 4 bases and J by 6 bases, leaving 14 bases between them. This CDR3 comprises 14 residues. The CDR3 spells CASSLPTSTNEQFF. The CDR3, as DNA: TGCGCCAGCAGCCTCCCGACTAGTACCAATGAGCAGTTCTTC.

This chain connects TRBV30 to TRBJ1-1, with 8 bases fitting TRBD1. V lost 0 bases, J lost 6 bases, and 9 bases stayed unmatched. The CDR3 extends over 15 amino acids. Germline CDR1 and CDR2: GTSNPN and SVGIG (reference sequence). CDR3 sequence: CAWSVLPGGAPEAFF. Written as DNA, the CDR3 is TGTGCCTGGAGTGTACTCCCAGGGGGCGCGCCTGAAGCTTTCTTT.

The CDR3 DNA follows: TGTGCCAGCAGCCTGACAGGAATCTCCTACGAGCAGTACTTC. This codes for CASSLTGISYEQYF. V is TRBV27 and J is TRBJ2-7; tentative D call: TRBD1 (6 bases). Germline V lookup: CDR1 MNHEY, CDR2 SMNVEV (reference sequence). The CDR3 sequence is 14 residues long. V lost 6 bases and J lost 0, with 12 bases in between.

The chain is built from TRBV7-9 and TRBJ2-7, with D possibly matching TRBD2 (6 bases). Germline assignment: CDR1 SEHNR and CDR2 FQNEAQ (reference sequence). CDR3 length equals 14 residues. The ends were cut back, 1 base at V and 5 bases at J, with 12 bases in the middle. The CDR3 region has the DNA TGTGCCAGCAGCTTAGACGGGAGAATCCACGAGCAGTACTTC. Translating gives CASSLDGRIHEQYF.